The 3 T cell receptor beta chains given below trace back to one sample, sequenced in a study of shared clonotypes between healthy human individuals. CD45RO-negative cells were positively selected for CCR7, leaving out terminally differentiated effector memory CD45RA+ cells. Produced via immunoSEQ multiplex PCR; TCRdb's table is partial and in-frame only. Of about 2,100,000 clones in the sample, roughly 91% were seen once. Sequenced: naive CD8+ T cells from PBMCs. The source is a man younger than 30 in good health. Some clones in this sample may be carry-over from other donors' samples.

This clone appeared once. V usage is TRBV7-3 and J usage is TRBJ2-1, with 8 bases that match TRBD2. CDR1 and CDR2 (germline): SGHTA, FQGTGA. The ends lost 2 bases at V and 0 bases at J; junction bases unmatched: 3. This CDR3 has 16 amino acids. CDR3 sequence reads: CASSLFSGSSYNEQFF. CDR3 sequence (DNA): TGTGCCAGCAGCTTATTCAGCGGGAGCTCCTACAATGAGCAGTTCTTC.

As DNA, the CDR3 is TGTGCCAGCAGTCCACCTGGCGGGACTCTCTACAATGAGCAGTTCTTC. Translated: CASSPPGGTLYNEQFF. V is TRBV28 and J is TRBJ2-1, with D possibly TRBD2 on 6 matching bases. Trimming stripped 5 bases from V and 3 bases from J, with 17 bases between. There are 16 residues in the CDR3. Germline V gene lookup returns CDR1 MDHEN and CDR2 SYDVKM.

The gene calls are TRBV9 and TRBJ2-1; D is undetermined. The germline V and J ends were trimmed by 0 bases and 6 bases, with 10 bases remaining between them. The CDR3 is made up of 14 amino acids. CDR1 SGDLS and CDR2 YYNGEE come from the germline V gene. CDR3 sequence reads: CASSVGSILNEQFF. Written as DNA, the CDR3 is TGTGCCAGCAGCGTAGGTAGTATACTCAATGAGCAGTTCTTC. Drawing the rest from reference TRBV9 and TRBJ2-1, the complete variable domain is DSGVTQTPKHLITATGQRVTLRCSPRSGDLSVYWYQQSLDQGLQFLIQYYNGEERAKGNILERFSAQQFPDLHSELNLSSLELGDSALYFCASSVGSILNEQFFGPGTRLTVL.